This section outlines one T cell receptor beta chain sequence together with its context. The sample comes from a study of T cell responses to AZD1222 COVID-19 vaccine. Germline-derived CDR1 and CDR2 are SQVTM and ANQGSEA. V lost 7 bases to trimming and J lost 3 bases; unmatched junction nucleotides: 6. CDR3 length equals 13 residues. Using immunoSEQ multiplex PCR, the repertoire was profiled, and TCRdb retains in-frame clones only, with some absent. The repertoire has roughly 110,000 clones, about 85% of them found once; the top ten carry approximately 4%. The specimen was peripheral blood, collected on day 0 of AZD1222 vaccination. The clonotype comes from an adult in good health. This chain links TRBV29-1 with TRBJ1-5, with 7 bases aligning to TRBD1. The CDR3 DNA reads as TGCAGCGCCTCGACAGGGCCCAATCAGCCCCAGCATTTT. It encodes CSASTGPNQPQHF. The variable domain in full, completed from reference TRBV29-1 and TRBJ1-5, reads SAVISQKPSRDICQRGTSLTIQCQVDSQVTMMFWYRQQPGQSLTLIATANQGSEATYESGFVIDKFPISRPNLTFSTLTVSNMSPEDSSIYLCSASTGPNQPQHFGDGTRLSIL.